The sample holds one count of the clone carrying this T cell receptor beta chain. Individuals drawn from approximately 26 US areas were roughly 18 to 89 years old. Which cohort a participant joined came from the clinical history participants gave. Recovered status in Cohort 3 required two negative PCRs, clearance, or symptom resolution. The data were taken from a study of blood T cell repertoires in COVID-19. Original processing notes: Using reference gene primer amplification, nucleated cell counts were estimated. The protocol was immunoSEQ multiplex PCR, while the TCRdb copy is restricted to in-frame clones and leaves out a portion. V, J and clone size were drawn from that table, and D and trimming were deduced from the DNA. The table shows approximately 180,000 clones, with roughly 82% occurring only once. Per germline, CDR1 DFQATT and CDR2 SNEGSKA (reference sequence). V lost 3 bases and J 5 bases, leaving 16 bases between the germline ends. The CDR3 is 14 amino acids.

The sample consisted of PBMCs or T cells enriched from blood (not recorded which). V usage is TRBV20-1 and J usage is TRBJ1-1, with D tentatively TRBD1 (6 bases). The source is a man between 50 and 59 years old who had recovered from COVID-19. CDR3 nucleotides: TGCAGTGCTAGTACGCGGGGGCGAGGAACTGAAGCTTTCTTT. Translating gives CSASTRGRGTEAFF.